This paragraph reports one T cell receptor (beta chain). Antigen unknown. Naivety among CD8 cells was defined by CD45RO negativity and positive CCR7 selection, thereby excluding terminally differentiated effector memory CD45RA+ cells. These data originate in a study of shared clonotypes between healthy human individuals. Overall study: Contributing individuals were a couple of females and a few males aged 18 to 49. The study, taken as a whole, reports: Relative to clonotypes present in all four donors, those not shared had lower generation probabilities.

Repertoires were generated with immunoSEQ multiplex PCR, while TCRdb's copy carries only in-frame clones and drops some. Among around 2,000,000 clones listed, approximately 94% were seen once. J lost 1 base, V lost 6 bases, and 8 bases had no gene match. CDR1 and CDR2 from the germline V gene are MNHNY and SVGAGI (reference sequence). The CDR3 extends over 16 amino acids. Sequencing input: naive CD8+ T cells sorted from blood. The chain couples TRBV6-6 to TRBJ2-2; the match to TRBD1 covers 7 bases. This clonotype was obtained from a man in his late teens or twenties in good health. CDR3 DNA: TGTGCCAGCAGAACACTGACAGGGAAGAACACCGGGGAGCTGTTTTTT. Translated: CASRTLTGKNTGELFF.